Each of the 13 T cell receptor beta chains below was sequenced from the same sample in a study of OX40 agonist ivuxolimab in advanced cancers. TCRdb keeps only in-frame clones here, not all; method: immunoSEQ multiplex PCR. Here the sample spans some 50,000 clones, 70% to 90% being singletons. The source material was CD4+ or CD8+ T cells sorted from blood, sampled in a trial of the OX40 agonist ivuxolimab. These TCRs come from an adult with an advanced solid tumor such as melanoma, head and neck, liver or kidney cancer.

The rearrangement joins TRBV5-1 to TRBJ2-5; D unresolved. Germline V lookup: CDR1 SGHRS, CDR2 YFSETQ. The CDR3 loop spans 13 amino acids. Trimming cost V 3 bases and J 2 bases, with 8 bases left between them. CDR3 DNA: TGCGCCAGCAGCTGGAATGCTCAAGAGACCCAGTACTTC. This codes for CASSWNAQETQYF. The full variable domain, in which reference TRBV5-1 and TRBJ2-5 provide the parts outside the CDR3, is KAGVTQTPRYLIKTRGQQVTLSCSPISGHRSVSWYQQTPGQGLQFLFEYFSETQRNKGNFPGRFSGRQFSNSRSEMNVSTLELGDSALYLCASSWNAQETQYFGPGTRLLVL.

V gene TRBV19 combines with J gene TRBJ2-3, with 8 nucleotides matching TRBD2. The germline gives CDR1 LNHDA, CDR2 SQIVND (reference sequence). V lost 4 bases, J lost 3 bases, and 3 bases stayed unmatched. This CDR3 contains 14 residues. The CDR3 region has the DNA TGTGCCAGTAGTAGAGCGGGAGTGACAGATACGCAGTATTTT. Translated, it gives CASSRAGVTDTQYF.

V and J are TRBV5-1 and TRBJ2-7; D is uncertain. Germline V CDR1 and CDR2: SGHRS, YFSETQ. This CDR3 is 12 amino acids long. The V gene lost 1 base and the J gene lost 4 bases, with 6 bases spanning the gap. The CDR3 DNA reads as TGCGCCAGCAGCTTGCGTGGGTACGAGCAGTACTTC. Encoded protein: CASSLRGYEQYF. The full variable domain, its missing parts supplied by reference TRBV5-1 and TRBJ2-7, is KAGVTQTPRYLIKTRGQQVTLSCSPISGHRSVSWYQQTPGQGLQFLFEYFSETQRNKGNFPGRFSGRQFSNSRSEMNVSTLELGDSALYLCASSLRGYEQYFGPGTRLTVT.

Points on this clone: An end of the junction does not agree with germline; a read error may underlie this. V is TRBV7-7 and J is TRBJ2-2; D is ambiguous. Looked up from germline, CDR1 is SSHAT and CDR2 is FNYEAQ (reference sequence). The CDR3 covers 16 residues. The CDR3 DNA is TGTGCTAGCAGCACCGAGGCACCTCCCATCGCCGGGGAGCTGTTTTTT. Its protein is CASSTEAPPIAGELFF.

J is TRBJ1-1 and V is TRBV11-1, with 12 bases lining up with TRBD1. Looked up from germline, CDR1 is SGHAT and CDR2 is FQDESV (reference sequence). The CDR3 length is 15 residues. V was clipped by 5 bases and J by 6 bases; unmatched bases: 7. DNA of the CDR3: TGTGCCAGCAGCCACCGGGACAGGGGGCGATCTGAAGCTTTCTTT. Translating it yields CASSHRDRGRSEAFF. Variable domain in full (rest from reference TRBV11-1 and TRBJ1-1): EAEVAQSPRYKITEKSQAVAFWCDPISGHATLYWYRQILGQGPELLVQFQDESVVDDSQLPKDRFSAERLKGVDSTLKIQPAELGDSAMYLCASSHRDRGRSEAFFGQGTRLTVV.

The chain has TRBV7-6 and TRBJ1-1, with 8 bases matching TRBD1. V trimming: 4 bases; J trimming: 5 bases; junction bases outside the gene matches: 12. The CDR3 length is 16 residues. Germline V CDR1 and CDR2: SGHVS, FNYEAQ. The CDR3 loop reads CASSSRTGKTRTEAFF. In DNA form, the CDR3 reads TGTGCCAGCAGCTCTCGGACAGGGAAGACGAGAACTGAAGCTTTCTTT.

V is TRBV14 and J is TRBJ2-3, with D possibly TRBD1 on 5 matching bases. In germline, CDR1 is SGHDN, CDR2 FVKESK. V was cut by 8 bases and J by 0 bases, with 12 bases left in between. There are 14 residues in the CDR3. CDR3 DNA sequence: TGTGCCAGCCGAACAGGTTTGAGCACAGATACGCAGTATTTT. The encoded protein is CASRTGLSTDTQYF.

This clone was counted once. The gene calls are TRBV21-1 and TRBJ1-1; no check of the table's D call, TRBD1, against the DNA was made. TRBV21-1 is classified as a pseudogene. CDR3 length equals 8 residues. The CDR3 loop is CASQAAFF. The CDR3 DNA reads TGTGCCAGCCAGGCGGCTTTCTTT.

The rearrangement joins TRBV5-1 to TRBJ1-4, with 7 bases aligning to TRBD1. The CDR3 consists of 18 residues. The germline V gene has CDR1 SGHRS and CDR2 YFSETQ. V lost 4 bases, J lost 0 bases, and 12 bases stayed unmatched. CDR3 residues: CASSHATGWGATNEKLFF. The CDR3, as DNA: TGCGCCAGCAGCCACGCGACAGGGTGGGGTGCAACTAATGAAAAACTGTTTTTT.

The rearrangement links TRBV10-2 to TRBJ2-2, with 11 bases identical to TRBD2. Trimming cost V 10 bases and J 6 bases; bases outside gene matches: 7. The CDR3 contains 14 residues. Germline CDR1 WSHSY, CDR2 SAAADI. This CDR3 reads CATTSGRGAGELFF. The CDR3 nucleotides are TGCGCCACTACTAGCGGGAGAGGAGCCGGGGAGCTGTTTTTT.

The chain links TRBV7-8 to TRBJ2-7, with 11 bases that match TRBD1. Losses at the gene ends were 5 bases for V and 2 bases for J; bases not matched to a gene: 5. Germline-derived CDR1 and CDR2 are SGHVS and FQNEAQ. This CDR3 comprises 15 residues. The CDR3 nucleotides read TGTGCCAGCAGCCCCCGGGACAGGGGGACCTACGAGCAGTACTTC. Amino acid sequence: CASSPRDRGTYEQYF.

The chain carries TRBV7-3 and TRBJ2-7; the match to TRBD2 covers 9 bases. The CDR3 length is 15 residues. The germline gives CDR1 SGHTA, CDR2 FQGTGA. V was pared by 5 bases and J by 0 bases, with 5 bases of the junction left unmatched. CDR3 nucleotide sequence: TGTGCCAGCAGCCTTAGCGGGGGTAGCTCCTACGAGCAGTACTTC. It yields the protein CASSLSGGSSYEQYF.

The CDR3 DNA reads TGTGCCAGCAACACTGTCGGGGGGACGAATGGCTACACCTTC. Amino acid sequence: CASNTVGGTNGYTF. V and J are TRBV7-9 and TRBJ1-2; D might be TRBD1 (5 bases). The length of the CDR3 is 14 residues. Germline CDR1 and CDR2: SEHNR and FQNEAQ (reference sequence). V lost 7 bases and J 6 bases, leaving 18 bases between the germline ends.